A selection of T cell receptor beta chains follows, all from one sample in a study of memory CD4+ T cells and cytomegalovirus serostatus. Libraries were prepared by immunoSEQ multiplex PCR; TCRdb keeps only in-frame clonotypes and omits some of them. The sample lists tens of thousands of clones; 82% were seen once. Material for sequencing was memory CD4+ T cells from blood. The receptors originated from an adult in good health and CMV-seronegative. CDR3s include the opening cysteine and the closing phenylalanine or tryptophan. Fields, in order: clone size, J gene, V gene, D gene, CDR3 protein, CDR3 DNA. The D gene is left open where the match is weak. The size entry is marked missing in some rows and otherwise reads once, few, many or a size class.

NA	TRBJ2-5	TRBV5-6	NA	CASSLAGNQETQYF	TGTGCCAGCAGCTTGGCGGGTAACCAAGAGACCCAGTACTTC
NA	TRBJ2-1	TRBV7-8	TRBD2	CASSPSGGRATEQFF	TGTGCCAGCAGCCCTAGCGGGGGGCGGGCCACTGAGCAGTTCTTC
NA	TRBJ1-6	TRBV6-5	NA	CASSYGGAYALHF	TGTGCCAGCAGTTACGGAGGGGCTTATGCCCTCCACTTT
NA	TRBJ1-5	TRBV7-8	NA	CASSLAAGAHQPQHF	TGTGCCAGCAGCTTAGCGGCGGGCGCCCATCAGCCCCAGCATTTT
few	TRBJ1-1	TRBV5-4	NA	CASRKHRNTEAFF	TGTGCCAGCAGAAAACACAGGAACACTGAAGCTTTCTTT
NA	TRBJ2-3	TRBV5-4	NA	CASSHGGREGDTQYF	TGTGCCAGCAGCCACGGCGGCCGCGAGGGGGATACGCAGTATTTT
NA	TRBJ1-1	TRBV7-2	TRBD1	CASSLAKGQGNTEAFF	TGTGCCAGCAGCTTAGCGAAGGGACAGGGGAACACTGAAGCTTTCTTT
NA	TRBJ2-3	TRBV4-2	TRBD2	CASSQGSSGGVDTQYF	TGTGCCAGCAGCCAAGGGTCTAGCGGGGGGGTAGATACGCAGTATTTT
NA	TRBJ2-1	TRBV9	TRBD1	CASSVGWGQSSYNEQFF	TGTGCCAGCAGCGTAGGATGGGGACAGAGCTCCTACAATGAGCAGTTCTTC
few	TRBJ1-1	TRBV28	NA	CASSLPPASGAFF	TGTGCCAGCAGTTTACCCCCGGCTTCGGGAGCTTTCTTT
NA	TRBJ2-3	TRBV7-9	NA	CASSLPPGAGTDTQYF	TGTGCCAGCAGCTTACCGCCAGGGGCGGGCACAGATACGCAGTATTTT
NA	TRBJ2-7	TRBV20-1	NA	CSARLGGGDLF	TGCAGTGCTAGGCTCGGGGGCGGGGACCTTTTC
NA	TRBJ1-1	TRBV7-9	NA	CASSYIPDTEAFF	TGTGCCAGCAGCTACATTCCCGACACTGAAGCTTTCTTT
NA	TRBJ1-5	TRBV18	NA	CASSPGLSSGNQPQHF	TGTGCCAGCTCACCTGGCCTCTCCTCGGGCAATCAGCCCCAGCATTTT
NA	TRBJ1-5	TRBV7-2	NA	CASSLDFNTYQPQHF	TGTGCCAGCAGCTTGGACTTTAACACTTATCAGCCCCAGCATTTT
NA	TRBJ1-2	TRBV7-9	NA	CASDSGRDNYGYTF	TGTGCCAGCGACTCCGGCAGAGATAACTATGGCTACACCTTC
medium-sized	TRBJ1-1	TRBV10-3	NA	CAISESGGKVSEAFF	TGTGCCATCAGTGAGTCGGGGGGTAAGGTCTCTGAAGCTTTCTTT
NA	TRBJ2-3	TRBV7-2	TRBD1	CASSKDRYTQYF	TGTGCCAGCAGCAAGGACAGGTACACGCAGTATTTT
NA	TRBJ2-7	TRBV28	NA	CASSPPLESAEQYF	TGTGCCAGCAGTCCTCCTCTTGAGTCGGCCGAGCAGTACTTC
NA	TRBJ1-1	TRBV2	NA	CASRTRGGSTEAFF	TGTGCCAGCAGGACCCGGGGGGGTAGCACTGAAGCTTTCTTT
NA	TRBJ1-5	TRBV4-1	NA	CASSRLPEFQPQHF	TGCGCCAGCAGCCGGTTGCCTGAGTTCCAGCCCCAGCATTTT
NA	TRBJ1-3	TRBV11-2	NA	CASSLGRGTRNTIYF	TGTGCCAGCAGCTTAGGAAGGGGAACTAGAAACACCATATATTTT
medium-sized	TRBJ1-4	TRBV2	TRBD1	CASRGQGGGKLFF	TGTGCCAGCAGGGGACAGGGCGGGGGAAAACTGTTTTTT
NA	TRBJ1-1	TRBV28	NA	CASGSRGLNTEAFF	TGTGCCAGCGGGTCCAGGGGATTGAACACTGAAGCTTTCTTT
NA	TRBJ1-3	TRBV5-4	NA	CASSLQGSGNTIYF	TGTGCCAGCAGCTTACAGGGATCTGGAAACACCATATATTTT
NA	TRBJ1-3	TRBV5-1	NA	CASSSFGSGNTIYF	TGCGCCAGCAGCTCCTTCGGATCTGGAAACACCATATATTTT
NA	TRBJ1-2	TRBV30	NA	CAWSESGPAETF	TGTGCCTGGAGTGAATCGGGGCCTGCGGAAACCTTC
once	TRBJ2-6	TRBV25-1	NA	CASSESRQGSGANVLTF	TGTGCCAGCAGTGAATCCCGGCAGGGTTCTGGGGCCAACGTCCTGACTTTC